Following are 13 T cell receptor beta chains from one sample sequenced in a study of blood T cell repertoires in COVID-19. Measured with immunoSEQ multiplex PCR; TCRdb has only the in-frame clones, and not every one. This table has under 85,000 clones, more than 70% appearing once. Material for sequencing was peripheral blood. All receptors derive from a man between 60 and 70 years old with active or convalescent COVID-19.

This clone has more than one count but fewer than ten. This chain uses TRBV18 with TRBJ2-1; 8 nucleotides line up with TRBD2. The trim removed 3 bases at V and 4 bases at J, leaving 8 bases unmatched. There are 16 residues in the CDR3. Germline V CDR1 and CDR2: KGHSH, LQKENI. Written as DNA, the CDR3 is TGTGCCAGCTCACCGCTCGCGGGGGGAGATTACAATGAGCAGTTCTTC. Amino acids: CASSPLAGGDYNEQFF. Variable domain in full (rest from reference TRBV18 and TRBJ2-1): NAGVMQNPRHLVRRRGQEARLRCSPMKGHSHVYWYRQLPEEGLKFMVYLQKENIIDESGMPKERFSAEFPKEGPSILRIQQVVRGDSAAYFCASSPLAGGDYNEQFFGPGTRLTVL.

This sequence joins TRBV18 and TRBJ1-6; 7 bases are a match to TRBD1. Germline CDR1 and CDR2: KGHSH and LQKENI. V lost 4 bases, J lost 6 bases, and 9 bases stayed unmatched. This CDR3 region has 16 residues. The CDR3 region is CASSLNPGQSNSPLHF. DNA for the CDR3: TGTGCCAGCTCACTAAATCCGGGACAGTCTAATTCACCCCTCCACTTT.

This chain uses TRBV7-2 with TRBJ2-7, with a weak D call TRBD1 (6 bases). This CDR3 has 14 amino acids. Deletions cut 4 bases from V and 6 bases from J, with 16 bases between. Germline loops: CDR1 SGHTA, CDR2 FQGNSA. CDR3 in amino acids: CASSSLRGNREQYF. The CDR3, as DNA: TGTGCCAGCAGCTCCCTAAGGGGGAATCGCGAGCAGTACTTC.

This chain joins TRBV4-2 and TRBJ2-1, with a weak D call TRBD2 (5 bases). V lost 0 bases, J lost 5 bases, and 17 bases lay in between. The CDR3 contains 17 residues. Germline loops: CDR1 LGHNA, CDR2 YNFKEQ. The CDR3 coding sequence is TGTGCCAGCAGCCAAGAAACATCGACGGCGGGTCACAATGAGCAGTTCTTC. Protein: CASSQETSTAGHNEQFF.

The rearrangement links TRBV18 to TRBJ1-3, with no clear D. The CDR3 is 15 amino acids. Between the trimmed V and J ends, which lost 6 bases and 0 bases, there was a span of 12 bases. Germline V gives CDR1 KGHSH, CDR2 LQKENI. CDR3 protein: CASSSSLSSGNTIYF. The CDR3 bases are TGTGCCAGCTCTTCTTCATTGAGCTCTGGAAACACCATATATTTT.

In DNA, the CDR3 is TGTGCCAGCAGCTCCACAGGGAAGCAGTACTTC. This codes for CASSSTGKQYF. This chain joins TRBV7-8 and TRBJ2-7; possibly TRBD1 for D (6 bases). CDR1 SGHVS and CDR2 FQNEAQ come from the germline V gene. The CDR3 contains 11 residues. The V end lost 4 bases, the J end lost 8 bases, and 9 bases lay between the germline ends.

DNA of the CDR3: TGTGCCAGCCGTCCAGGCCCTGAAGCTTTCTTT. This codes for CASRPGPEAFF. The chain carries TRBV27 and TRBJ1-1; D gene uncertain. CDR3 size: 11 residues. The V gene's germline CDR1 is MNHEY and CDR2 SMNVEV (reference sequence). The V end lost 8 bases, the J end lost 6 bases, and 10 bases lay between the germline ends.

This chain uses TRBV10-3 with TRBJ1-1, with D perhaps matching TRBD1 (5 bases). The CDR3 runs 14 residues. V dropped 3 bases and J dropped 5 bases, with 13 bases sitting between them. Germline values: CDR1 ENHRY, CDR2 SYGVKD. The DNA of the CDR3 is TGTGCCATCAGTGACCCGGGCTCAGGGACTGAAGCTTTCTTT. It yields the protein CAISDPGSGTEAFF.

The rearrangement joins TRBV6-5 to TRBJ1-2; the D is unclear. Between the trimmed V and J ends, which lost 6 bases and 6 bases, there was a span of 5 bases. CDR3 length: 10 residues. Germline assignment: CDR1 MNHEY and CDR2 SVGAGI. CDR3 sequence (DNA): TGTGCCAGCAGCCCCGATGGCTACACCTTC. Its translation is CASSPDGYTF.

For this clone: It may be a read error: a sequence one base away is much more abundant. The CDR3, as DNA: TGTGCCAGCAGCTCGACAGGGAGCTCCTACGAGCAGTACTTC. Protein: CASSSTGSSYEQYF. V is TRBV5-4 and J is TRBJ2-7, with TRBD1 matching over 7 bases. Germline V gene lookup returns CDR1 SGHNT and CDR2 YYREEE (reference sequence). V dropped 3 bases and J dropped 0; count of bases not matched to a gene: 3. The CDR3 is made up of 14 amino acids.

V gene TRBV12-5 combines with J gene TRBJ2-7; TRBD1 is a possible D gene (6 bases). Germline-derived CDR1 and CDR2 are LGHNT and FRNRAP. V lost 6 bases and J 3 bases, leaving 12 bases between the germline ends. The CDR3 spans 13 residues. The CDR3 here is CASGRGPNYEQYF. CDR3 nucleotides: TGTGCTAGTGGCAGGGGACCGAACTACGAGCAGTACTTC.

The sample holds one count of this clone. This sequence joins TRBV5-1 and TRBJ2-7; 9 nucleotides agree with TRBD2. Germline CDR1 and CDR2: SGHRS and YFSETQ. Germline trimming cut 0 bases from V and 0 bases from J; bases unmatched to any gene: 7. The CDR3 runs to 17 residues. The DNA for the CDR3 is TGCGCCAGCAGCTTGGTTGCGGCGGGGGGGCCCTCCTACGAGCAGTACTTC. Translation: CASSLVAAGGPSYEQYF.

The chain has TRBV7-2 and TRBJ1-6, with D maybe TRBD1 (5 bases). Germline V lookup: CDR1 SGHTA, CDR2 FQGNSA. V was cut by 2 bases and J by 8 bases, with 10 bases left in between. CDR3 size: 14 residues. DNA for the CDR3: TGTGCCAGCAGCTTATTCAGGGTGGATTCACCCCTCCACTTT. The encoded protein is CASSLFRVDSPLHF.